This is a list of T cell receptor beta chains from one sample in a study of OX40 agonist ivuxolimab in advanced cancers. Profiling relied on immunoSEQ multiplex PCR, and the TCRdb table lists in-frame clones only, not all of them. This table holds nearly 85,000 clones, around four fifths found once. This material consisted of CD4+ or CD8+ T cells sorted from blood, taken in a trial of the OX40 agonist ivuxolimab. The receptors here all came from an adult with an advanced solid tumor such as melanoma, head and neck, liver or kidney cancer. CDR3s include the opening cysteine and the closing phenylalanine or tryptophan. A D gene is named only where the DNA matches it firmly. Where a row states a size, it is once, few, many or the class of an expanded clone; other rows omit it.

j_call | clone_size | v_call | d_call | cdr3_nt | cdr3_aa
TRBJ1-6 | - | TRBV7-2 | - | TGTGCCACCGGGCTGAGACAGACTATCAATTCACCCCTCCACTTT | CATGLRQTINSPLHF
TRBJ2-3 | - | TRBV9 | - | TGTGCCAGCAGCGATACTTTAGCGGCAGGCACAGATACGCAGTATTTT | CASSDTLAAGTDTQYF
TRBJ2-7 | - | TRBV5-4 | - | TGTGCCAGCAGCTTATGGGACACCTACGAGCAGTACTTC | CASSLWDTYEQYF
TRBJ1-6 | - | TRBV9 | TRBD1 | TGTGCCAGCAGCTTGTCAGGGGGCGCGTACGATTCACCCCTCCACTTT | CASSLSGGAYDSPLHF
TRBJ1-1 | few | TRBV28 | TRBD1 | TGTGCCAGCAGTACCCCTTGGGGACAGGACACTGAAGCTTTCTTT | CASSTPWGQDTEAFF
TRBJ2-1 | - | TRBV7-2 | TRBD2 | TGTGCCAGCAGCCTGGTAGCGGGGGCCAACTACAATGAGCAGTTCTTC | CASSLVAGANYNEQFF
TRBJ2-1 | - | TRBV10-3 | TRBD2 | TGTGCCATCAGTGGGACTAGCGGGGTTGAGCAGTTCTTC | CAISGTSGVEQFF
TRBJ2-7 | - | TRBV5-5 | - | TGTGCCAGTTACCATTCGGGTTCCTACGAGCAGTACTTC | CASYHSGSYEQYF
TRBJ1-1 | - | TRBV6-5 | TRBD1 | TGTGCCAGCAGTTACAGGGACAGGGGGACTGAAGCTTTCTTT | CASSYRDRGTEAFF
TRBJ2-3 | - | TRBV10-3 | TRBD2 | TGTGCCATCAGTTTAGCCGGGACTAGGTCAGATACGCAGTATTTT | CAISLAGTRSDTQYF
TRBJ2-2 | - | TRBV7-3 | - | TGTGCCAGCAGCTCGGCGGCAGGCGGCACCGGGGAGCTGTTTTTT | CASSSAAGGTGELFF
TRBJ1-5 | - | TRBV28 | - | TGTGCCAGCAACCCTACAGGGTTACAGCCCCAGCATTTT | CASNPTGLQPQHF
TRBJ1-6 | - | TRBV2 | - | TGTGCCAGCAGTAACGGACAGTCTACTAATTCACCCCTCCACTTT | CASSNGQSTNSPLHF
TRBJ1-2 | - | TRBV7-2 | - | TGTGCCAGCAGATCAGGGGCGAGGGACGGGTATGGCTACACCTTC | CASRSGARDGYGYTF
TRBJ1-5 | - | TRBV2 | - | TGTGCCAGCAGTGATCGGCAGGGCTATAGCAATCAGCCCCAGCATTTT | CASSDRQGYSNQPQHF
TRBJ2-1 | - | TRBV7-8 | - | TGTGCCAGCAGCTTAGGACATTTCTCCTACAATGAGCAGTTCTTC | CASSLGHFSYNEQFF
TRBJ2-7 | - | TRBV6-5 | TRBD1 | TGTGCCAGCAACAGGGGCGGTAACGAGCAGTACTTC | CASNRGGNEQYF
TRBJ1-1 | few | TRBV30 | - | TGTGCCTGGAAGGGGCAGCTGAACACTGAAGCTTTCTTT | CAWKGQLNTEAFF
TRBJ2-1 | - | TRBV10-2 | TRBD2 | TGCGCCAGCACCGCGACTAGCGGGGGGGGGATCTACAATGAGCAGTTCTTC | CASTATSGGGIYNEQFF
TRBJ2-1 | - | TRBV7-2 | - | TGTGCCAGCAGCTTCTTACTTCTAGGTCTCGGTTCTGAGCAGTTCTTC | CASSFLLLGLGSEQFF
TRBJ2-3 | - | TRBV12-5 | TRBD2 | TGTGCTAGTGAAGCGGGGGAAGAGGCCGATACGCAGTATTTT | CASEAGEEADTQYF
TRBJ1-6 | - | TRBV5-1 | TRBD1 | TGCGCCAGCAGCCGCCCTGAGGTGGGACAGGGGGTTTCACCCCTCCACTTT | CASSRPEVGQGVSPLHF
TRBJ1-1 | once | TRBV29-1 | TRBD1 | TGCAGCGCTTACCGGAGGACAGGATTGAACACTGAAGCTTTCTTT | CSAYRRTGLNTEAFF
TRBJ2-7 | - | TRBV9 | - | TGTGCCAGCAGCGCTTCAGGATTGGGGAGCTACGAGCAGTACTTC | CASSASGLGSYEQYF
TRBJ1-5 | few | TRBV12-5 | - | TGTGCTAGTGTTCCGGCATTTAGCAATCAGCCCCAGCATTTT | CASVPAFSNQPQHF
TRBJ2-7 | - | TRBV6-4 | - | TGTGCCAGCAGTGACTCGGTGGAGGGAAGCTCCTACGAGCAGTACTTC | CASSDSVEGSSYEQYF
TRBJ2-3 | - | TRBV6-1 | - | TGTGCCAGCAGTGAATGGGCCGCTAGCACAGATACGCAGTATTTT | CASSEWAASTDTQYF
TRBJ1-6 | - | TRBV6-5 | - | TGTGCCAGCAGCTACCGTAAGGACTACTCACCCCTCCACTTT | CASSYRKDYSPLHF
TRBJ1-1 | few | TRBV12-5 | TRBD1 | TGTGCTAGTGGTCGACAGGGGAACACTGAAGCTTTCTTT | CASGRQGNTEAFF
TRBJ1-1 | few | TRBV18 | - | TGTGCCAGCTCACCTCCCGGGTTTGAAGCTTTCTTT | CASSPPGFEAFF
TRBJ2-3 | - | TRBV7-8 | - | TGTGCCAGCAGCGAAAACACAGATACGCAGTATTTT | CASSENTDTQYF
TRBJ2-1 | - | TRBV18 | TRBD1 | TGTGCCAGCTCACCATATTTGGGACAGGACTCCTACAATGAGCAGTTCTTC | CASSPYLGQDSYNEQFF
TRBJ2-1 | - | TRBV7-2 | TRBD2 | TGTGCCAGCAGCCCCCCCGGGACTAGCGGGGGGAGGCGGCAGTTCTTC | CASSPPGTSGGRRQFF
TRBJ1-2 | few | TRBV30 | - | TGTGCCTGGAGTGTACGGGGAGGGAGACACTATGGCTACACCTTC | CAWSVRGGRHYGYTF
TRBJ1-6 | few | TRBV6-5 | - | TGTGCCAGCAGTTCCGGGGGGAATTCACCCCTCCACTTT | CASSSGGNSPLHF
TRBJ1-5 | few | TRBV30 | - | TGTGCCTGGGGGACGGCATACCAGCCCCAGCATTTT | CAWGTAYQPQHF
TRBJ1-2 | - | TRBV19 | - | TGTGCCAGTAGCTCGTATTATGGCTACACCTTC | CASSSYYGYTF